This T cell receptor (beta chain) was sequenced for a study of blood T cell repertoires in COVID-19. Overall study: Material from acute and convalescent COVID-19 was sourced from the United States, Italy and Spain. Sources were T cells, B-cell-depleted T cells, or PBMCs; the material itself was cDNA or gDNA.

Under the authors' procedure: Amplified reference gene primers provided the basis for estimating nucleated cell counts. Sequencing used immunoSEQ multiplex PCR; TCRdb keeps in-frame clones, though not all of them. Clone size and the V and J calls come from that table; the DNA yielded D and trimming. The sample has more than 150,000 clones, about 88% seen once; the top ten hold almost 1%. The germline V and J ends were trimmed by 5 bases and 0 bases, with 11 bases remaining between them. The CDR3 sequence is 15 residues long. Germline V gene data show CDR1 as LNHDA and CDR2 as SQIVND (reference sequence).

This chain uses TRBV19 with TRBJ1-5; D gene ambiguous. The sample consisted of peripheral blood. The receptor comes from a man between 18 and 35 years old with acute or convalescent COVID-19. The CDR3 DNA sequence: TGTGCCAGTAGTTCTCAGGCTTATAGCAATCAGCCCCAGCATTTT. Protein sequence: CASSSQAYSNQPQHF.